There are many counts of the clone carrying this T cell receptor (beta chain). The antigen is undetermined. TCRdb re-called the 5' RACE reads through MiXCR, storing one row per CDR3 protein. The profile shows 150,000 to 200,000 distinct CDR3 sequences, around 18% of them singletons. The V end lost 6 bases, the J end lost 0 bases, and 17 bases lay between the germline ends. Per germline, CDR1 SGHRS and CDR2 YFSETQ. This CDR3 is 16 amino acids long. This sample was taken from a study of CD8 T cells in ankylosing spondylitis. Study-wide findings and caveats: A TCR beta motif of 8 or 9 highly homologous variants appeared characteristic of ankylosing spondylitis blood.

The sequence came from a male donor with ankylosing spondylitis or in good health (not recorded which). The sample taken for sequencing was blood, either unsorted or a sorted T cell fraction (not recorded which). This chain links TRBV5-1 with TRBJ2-3; D may be TRBD2 (5 bases). CDR3 DNA: TGCGCCAGCAAAGCAGGCCTAGCAGCTAGCACAGATACGCAGTATTTT. Translated, it gives CASKAGLAASTDTQYF.